These 29 T cell receptor beta chains were sequenced from one sample in a study of OX40 agonist ivuxolimab in advanced cancers. The protocol was immunoSEQ multiplex PCR, while the TCRdb copy is restricted to in-frame clones and leaves out a portion. The sample consists of about 37,000 clones, around four fifths of them appearing once. The sample in question was CD4+ or CD8+ T cells sorted from blood, obtained in a trial of the OX40 agonist ivuxolimab. These TCRs come from an adult with an advanced solid tumor such as melanoma, head and neck, liver or kidney cancer.

The J gene is TRBJ2-2, the V gene TRBV9; 8 bases map to TRBD2. J gave up 7 bases and V 4 bases, and 9 bases lay outside the gene matches. This CDR3 has 15 amino acids. Germline CDR1 is SGDLS and CDR2 is YYNGEE. In DNA, the CDR3 is TGTGCCAGCAGCATGCGGGAGGAAGGGTTCGGGGAGCTGTTTTTT. This sequence encodes CASSMREEGFGELFF.

V usage is TRBV19 and J usage is TRBJ2-3; the match to TRBD1 covers 7 bases. CDR1 and CDR2 (germline): LNHDA, SQIVND (reference sequence). CDR3 size: 16 residues. V trimming: 3 bases; J trimming: 4 bases; junction bases outside the gene matches: 10. The CDR3 is CASSMIEGASSDTQYF. The CDR3 DNA reads as TGTGCCAGTAGTATGATCGAGGGGGCGTCCTCAGATACGCAGTATTTT.

V and J are TRBV5-1 and TRBJ1-2, with D possibly matching TRBD1 (6 bases). Germline CDR1 is SGHRS and CDR2 is YFSETQ. This CDR3 has 13 residues. The ends were cut back, 4 bases at V and 1 base at J, with 8 bases in the middle. CDR3 amino acids: CASSPGHNYGYTF. The CDR3 DNA follows: TGCGCCAGCAGCCCGGGACATAACTATGGCTACACCTTC.

This chain links TRBV6-1 with TRBJ2-7; 7 bases are shared with TRBD1. The CDR3 spans 13 residues. Germline values: CDR1 MNHNS, CDR2 SASEGT. J gave up 3 bases and V 10 bases, and 9 bases lay outside the gene matches. The CDR3 coding sequence is TGTGCCACCACAAGGGACAGAAACTACGAGCAGTACTTC. This encodes CATTRDRNYEQYF.

This chain uses TRBV7-6 with TRBJ1-3; perhaps TRBD1 as D (6 bases). The germline V and J ends were trimmed by 8 bases and 3 bases, with 14 bases remaining between them. This CDR3 is built from 14 residues. Germline lookup yields CDR1 SGHVS and CDR2 FNYEAQ. This CDR3 reads CASGVGGSGNTIYF. The CDR3 nucleotides read TGTGCCAGCGGCGTTGGGGGCAGTGGAAACACCATATATTTT.

J is TRBJ1-1 and V is TRBV4-1; 7 positions agree with TRBD1. Germline CDR1 reads MGHRA; CDR2 reads YSYEKL. V gave up 1 base and J gave up 5 bases; unmatched junction bases: 4. This CDR3 comprises 14 residues. DNA of the CDR3: TGCGCCAGCAGCCAAGGCTCCAGGGGGACTGAAGCTTTCTTT. Encoded protein: CASSQGSRGTEAFF.

The rearrangement links TRBV9 to TRBJ1-2, with a possible D match to TRBD1 (6 bases). V was pared by 0 bases and J by 4 bases, with 13 bases between. This CDR3 is 15 amino acids long. The germline CDR1 and CDR2 sequences are SGDLS and YYNGEE. The CDR3 loop is CASSVEEGGSYGYTF. DNA of the CDR3: TGTGCCAGCAGCGTAGAGGAAGGGGGTAGCTATGGCTACACCTTC.

A single count supports this clone. This chain uses TRBV11-2 with TRBJ1-2, with TRBD1 matching 10 bases. The CDR3 spans 17 residues. Germline lookup yields CDR1 SGHAT and CDR2 FQNNGV. The V segment lost 4 bases and the J segment 2 bases; nucleotides outside the gene matches: 10. The CDR3 DNA reads as TGTGCCAGCAGCTCCCCGGGACCGGGACAGGGGAACTATGGCTACACCTTC. This encodes CASSSPGPGQGNYGYTF.

V and J are TRBV6-5 and TRBJ2-7, with D possibly TRBD1 on 6 matching bases. CDR1 and CDR2 (germline): MNHEY, SVGAGI. The CDR3 is made up of 14 amino acids. Trimming stripped 0 bases from V and 1 base from J, with 7 bases between. The CDR3 DNA reads as TGTGCCAGCAGTTACTCGGGGGCTTCCTACGAGCAGTACTTC. This encodes CASSYSGASYEQYF.

V is TRBV27 and J is TRBJ2-7; 7 positions match TRBD1. The V gene's germline CDR1 is MNHEY and CDR2 SMNVEV (reference sequence). V lost 10 bases, J lost 1 base, and 10 bases stayed unmatched. The length of the CDR3 is 14 residues. In nucleotides, the CDR3 is TGTGCCACAGAAGGACAGGATACTTCCTACGAGCAGTACTTC. This encodes CATEGQDTSYEQYF.

The rearrangement uses TRBV6-1 and TRBJ1-5, with D unclear. This CDR3 has 15 amino acids. Germline V gene lookup returns CDR1 MNHNS and CDR2 SASEGT. The V and J ends lost 3 bases and 2 bases respectively, with 11 bases between them. DNA of the CDR3: TGTGCCAGCAGTGACAACTGGGCTGGCAATCAGCCCCAGCATTTT. Amino acid sequence: CASSDNWAGNQPQHF.

The chain joins TRBV29-1 to TRBJ2-3; D perhaps matches TRBD1 (5 bases). Germline-derived CDR1 and CDR2 are SQVTM and ANQGSEA. V was pared by 3 bases and J by 0 bases, with 10 bases between. This CDR3 comprises 14 residues. The CDR3 is CSVDYGQSTDTQYF. DNA of the CDR3: TGCAGCGTTGATTACGGACAAAGCACAGATACGCAGTATTTT.

The V call is TRBV14, the J call TRBJ1-1; D call uncertain. CDR1 is SGHDN, CDR2 FVKESK, per germline. The V end was cut by 3 bases, the J end by 5 bases, with 10 bases between. The CDR3 sequence is 13 residues long. CDR3 sequence: CASSHSPTTEAFF. In DNA, the CDR3 is TGTGCCAGCAGCCATTCCCCTACTACTGAAGCTTTCTTT.

The DNA of the CDR3 is TGCGCCAGCCGCCCGGCAGGGGGCGGGAACTCTGGGGCCAACGTCCTGACTTTC. Protein: CASRPAGGGNSGANVLTF. The chain recombines TRBV5-1 with TRBJ2-6, with 8 bases fitting TRBD1. This CDR3 contains 18 residues. V shed 7 bases, J shed 0 bases, and the junction held 12 bases outside the gene matches. The germline V gene encodes CDR1 SGHRS and CDR2 YFSETQ.

V gene TRBV2 combines with J gene TRBJ2-1; D gene uncertain. Trimming took 7 bases from V and 5 from J, leaving 9 bases between them. Germline V gene sequence: CDR1 SNHLY, CDR2 FYNNEI. The CDR3 runs 12 residues. This CDR3 is CASTPSDNEQFF. In DNA, the CDR3 is TGTGCCAGCACCCCTTCGGACAATGAGCAGTTCTTC.

This sequence joins TRBV29-1 and TRBJ1-2; perhaps TRBD1 as D (5 bases). Germline lookup yields CDR1 SQVTM and CDR2 ANQGSEA. This CDR3 is 14 amino acids long. V was cut by 0 bases and J by 7 bases, with 15 bases left in between. CDR3 bases: TGCAGCGTTGAAGAGGGCAGGGCGGCTACTGGCTACACCTTC. Amino acid sequence: CSVEEGRAATGYTF.

The V and J genes are TRBV30 and TRBJ1-5, with TRBD1 as a possible D gene (6 bases). The CDR3 contains 14 residues. Trimming stripped 0 bases from V and 5 bases from J, with 11 bases between. In germline, CDR1 is GTSNPN, CDR2 SVGIG (reference sequence). The CDR3 here is CAWSVQGRDQPQHF. CDR3 DNA sequence: TGTGCCTGGAGTGTTCAGGGGCGGGATCAGCCCCAGCATTTT.

This clone was seen only once. The chain combines TRBV7-2 with TRBJ1-1; 7 bases line up with TRBD1. This CDR3 spans 14 amino acids. CDR1 and CDR2 (germline): SGHTA, FQGNSA. Trimming cost V 5 bases and J 5 bases; bases outside gene matches: 8. The CDR3 region has the DNA TGTGCCAGCAGCCCCATGGAGGGGGCGACTGAAGCTTTCTTT. Translating gives CASSPMEGATEAFF.

The chain carries TRBV7-3 and TRBJ2-1, with D perhaps TRBD2 (5 bases). The CDR3 runs to 16 residues. Germline-derived CDR1 and CDR2 are SGHTA and FQGTGA. V was pared by 2 bases and J by 6 bases, with 17 bases between. The CDR3 nucleotides read TGTGCCAGCAGCTTAGTTTACGTGGACTCCCTCAATGAGCAGTTCTTC. This gives the protein CASSLVYVDSLNEQFF.

The chain uses TRBV6-1 and TRBJ2-1, with 10 bases lining up with TRBD2. With 3 bases clipped from V and 5 bases from J, the junction kept 4 bases outside the gene matches. Per the germline V gene, CDR1 is MNHNS and CDR2 is SASEGT. The CDR3 totals 15 residues. The CDR3 protein is CASSELLAGNNEQFF. CDR3 DNA: TGTGCCAGCAGTGAGTTACTAGCGGGGAACAATGAGCAGTTCTTC.

This sequence joins TRBV21-1 and TRBJ2-4; the D segment call TRBD2 is taken from the table without a DNA check. TRBV21-1 is listed as a pseudogene. The CDR3 sequence is 12 residues long. CDR3 DNA sequence: TGTGCCAGCGGGGGGTCGAGAAACATTCAGTACTTC. Translation: CASGGSRNIQYF.

V and J are TRBV19 and TRBJ1-4, with TRBD1 as a possible D gene (5 bases). Trimming removed 8 bases from V and 0 bases from J, with 16 bases in between. Germline V gene data show CDR1 as LNHDA and CDR2 as SQIVND (reference sequence). The CDR3 extends over 16 amino acids. CDR3 region: CASSQQAGATNEKLFF. The CDR3 DNA sequence: TGTGCCAGTTCCCAACAGGCGGGAGCAACTAATGAAAAACTGTTTTTT. Full variable domain (remainder filled in from reference TRBV19 and TRBJ1-4): DGGITQSPKYLFRKEGQNVTLSCEQNLNHDAMYWYRQDPGQGLRLIYYSQIVNDFQKGDIAEGYSVSREKKESFPLTVTSAQKNPTAFYLCASSQQAGATNEKLFFGSGTQLSVL.

This clone was detected a few times. V and J are TRBV10-1 and TRBJ1-5; D gene uncertain. This CDR3 spans 13 amino acids. V lost 6 bases, J lost 2 bases, and 8 bases lay in between. Germline CDR1 is WNHNN and CDR2 is SYGVQD (reference sequence). Here the CDR3 reads CASSEAGNQPQHF. DNA of the CDR3: TGCGCCAGCAGCGAGGCTGGCAATCAGCCCCAGCATTTT.

The chain uses TRBV5-4 and TRBJ2-7, with 9 bases aligning to TRBD1. Germline V gene data show CDR1 as SGHNT and CDR2 as YYREEE (reference sequence). V gave up 4 bases and J gave up 1 base; unmatched junction bases: 6. This CDR3 spans 15 amino acids. CDR3 protein: CASSGGGTGSYEQYF. Written as DNA, the CDR3 is TGTGCCAGCAGCGGGGGAGGGACAGGGTCCTACGAGCAGTACTTC.

The rearrangement uses TRBV28 and TRBJ2-1, with 9 positions matching TRBD1. CDR1 is MDHEN, CDR2 SYDVKM, per germline. This CDR3 has 16 residues. V dropped 6 bases and J dropped 5; count of bases not matched to a gene: 11. The CDR3 region has the DNA TGTGCCAGCAGCTCCCCGCGGGACAGGGACCACAATGAGCAGTTCTTC. Protein sequence: CASSSPRDRDHNEQFF.

J is TRBJ2-1 and V is TRBV19, with 8 bases identical to TRBD2. The junction had 10 bases not matched to a gene; V was cut back by 0 bases and J by 0 bases. Per germline, CDR1 LNHDA and CDR2 SQIVND (reference sequence). The CDR3 totals 19 residues. The DNA for the CDR3 is TGTGCCAGTAGTATAGATCTCATCACGAGCGGGAGCTCCTACAATGAGCAGTTCTTC. Its translation is CASSIDLITSGSSYNEQFF.

The chain links TRBV7-9 to TRBJ1-1, with 8 bases lining up with TRBD1. V lost 5 bases to trimming and J lost 1 base; unmatched junction nucleotides: 3. The germline CDR1 and CDR2 sequences are SEHNR and FQNEAQ (reference sequence). CDR3 length: 14 amino acids. CDR3 DNA sequence: TGTGCCAGCAGCCGACAGGGGCAGAACACTGAAGCTTTCTTT. This codes for CASSRQGQNTEAFF.

This rearrangement joins TRBV28 to TRBJ1-2, with a weak D call TRBD1 (5 bases). Germline V gives CDR1 MDHEN, CDR2 SYDVKM. The CDR3 extends over 16 amino acids. V lost 4 bases to trimming and J lost 0 bases, with 15 bases between them. CDR3 DNA: TGTGCCAGCAGTTCCGCCGTCGGGGCCCCTAACTATGGCTACACCTTC. It encodes CASSSAVGAPNYGYTF.

V usage is TRBV7-9 and J usage is TRBJ2-7; D not certain. Trimming left V 3 bases short and J 1 base short, with 10 bases between. CDR3 size: 14 residues. Germline CDR1 is SEHNR and CDR2 is FQNEAQ (reference sequence). CDR3 DNA sequence: TGTGCCAGCAGCTTCGCTTGGGGATCCTACGAGCAGTACTTC. Protein product: CASSFAWGSYEQYF. The whole variable domain, filled in from reference TRBV7-9 and TRBJ2-7, reads DTGVSQNPRHKITKRGQNVTFRCDPISEHNRLYWYRQTLGQGPEFLTYFQNEAQLEKSRLLSDRFSAERPKGSFSTLEIQRTEQGDSAMYLCASSFAWGSYEQYFGPGTRLTVT.